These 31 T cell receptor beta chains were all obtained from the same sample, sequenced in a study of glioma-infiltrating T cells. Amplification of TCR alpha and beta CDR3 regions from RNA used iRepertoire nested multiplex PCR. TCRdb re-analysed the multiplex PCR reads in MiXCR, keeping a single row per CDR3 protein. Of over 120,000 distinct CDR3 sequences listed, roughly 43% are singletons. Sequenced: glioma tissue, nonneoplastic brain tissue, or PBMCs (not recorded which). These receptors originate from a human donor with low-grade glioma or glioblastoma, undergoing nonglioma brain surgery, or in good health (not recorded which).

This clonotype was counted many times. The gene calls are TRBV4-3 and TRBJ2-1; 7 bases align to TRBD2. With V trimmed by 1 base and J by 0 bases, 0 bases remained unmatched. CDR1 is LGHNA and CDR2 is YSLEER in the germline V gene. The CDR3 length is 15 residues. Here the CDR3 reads CASSQGGSSYNEQFF. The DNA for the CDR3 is TGCGCCAGCAGCCAAGGCGGGAGCTCCTACAATGAGCAGTTCTTC.

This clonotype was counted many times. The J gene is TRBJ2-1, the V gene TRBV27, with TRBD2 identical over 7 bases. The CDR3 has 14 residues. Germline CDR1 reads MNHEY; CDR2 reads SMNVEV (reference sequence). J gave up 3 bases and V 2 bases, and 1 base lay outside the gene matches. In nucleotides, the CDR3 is TGTGCCAGCAGTTTAGGGGGGGGCTACAATGAGCAGTTCTTC. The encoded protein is CASSLGGGYNEQFF.

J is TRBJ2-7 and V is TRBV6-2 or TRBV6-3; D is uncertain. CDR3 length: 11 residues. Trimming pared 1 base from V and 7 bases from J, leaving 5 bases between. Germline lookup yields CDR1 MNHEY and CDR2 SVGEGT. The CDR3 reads CASSYFDEQYF. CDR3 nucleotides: TGTGCCAGCAGTTACTTTGATGAGCAGTACTTC.

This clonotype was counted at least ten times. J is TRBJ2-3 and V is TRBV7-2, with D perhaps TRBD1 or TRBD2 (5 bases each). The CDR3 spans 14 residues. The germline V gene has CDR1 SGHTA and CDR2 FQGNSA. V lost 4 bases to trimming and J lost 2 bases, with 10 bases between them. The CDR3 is CASSYGTLTDTQYF. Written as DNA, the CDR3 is TGTGCCAGCAGCTATGGGACGCTCACAGATACGCAGTATTTT. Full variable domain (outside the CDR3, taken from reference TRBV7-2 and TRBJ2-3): GAGVSQSPSNKVTEKGKDVELRCDPISGHTALYWYRQSLGQGLEFLIYFQGNSAPDKSGLPSDRFSAERTGGSVSTLTIQRTQQEDSAVYLCASSYGTLTDTQYFGPGTRLTVL.

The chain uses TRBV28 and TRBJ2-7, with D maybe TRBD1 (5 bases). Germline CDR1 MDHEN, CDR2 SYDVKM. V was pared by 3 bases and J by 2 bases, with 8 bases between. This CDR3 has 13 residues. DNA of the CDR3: TGTGCCAGCAGTTTGCAGGGCCCCTACGAGCAGTACTTC. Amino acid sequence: CASSLQGPYEQYF.

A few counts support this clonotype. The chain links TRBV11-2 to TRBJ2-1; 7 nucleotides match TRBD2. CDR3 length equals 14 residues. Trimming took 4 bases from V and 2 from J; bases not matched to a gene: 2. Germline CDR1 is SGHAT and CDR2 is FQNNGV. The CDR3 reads CASSSSGAYNEQFF. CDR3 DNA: TGTGCCAGCAGCTCTAGCGGAGCCTACAATGAGCAGTTCTTC. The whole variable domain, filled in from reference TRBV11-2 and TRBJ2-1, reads EAGVAQSPRYKIIEKRQSVAFWCNPISGHATLYWYQQILGQGPKLLIQFQNNGVVDDSQLPKDRFSAERLKGVDSTLKIQPAKLEDSAVYLCASSSSGAYNEQFFGPGTRLTVL.

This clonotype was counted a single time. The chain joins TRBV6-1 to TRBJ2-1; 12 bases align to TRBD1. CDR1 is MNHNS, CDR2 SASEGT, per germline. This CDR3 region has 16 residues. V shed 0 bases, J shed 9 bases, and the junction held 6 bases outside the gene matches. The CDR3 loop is CASSEAGGQGAGEQFF. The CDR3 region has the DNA TGTGCCAGCAGTGAAGCGGGGGGACAGGGGGCAGGTGAGCAGTTCTTC.

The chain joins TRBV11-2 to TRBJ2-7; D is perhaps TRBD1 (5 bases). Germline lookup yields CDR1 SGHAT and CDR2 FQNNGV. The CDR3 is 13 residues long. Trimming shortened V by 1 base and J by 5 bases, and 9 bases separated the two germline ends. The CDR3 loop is CASSLARRDEQYF. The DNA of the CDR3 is TGTGCCAGCAGCTTAGCGCGCAGGGACGAGCAGTACTTC. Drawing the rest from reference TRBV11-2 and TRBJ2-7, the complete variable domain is EAGVAQSPRYKIIEKRQSVAFWCNPISGHATLYWYQQILGQGPKLLIQFQNNGVVDDSQLPKDRFSAERLKGVDSTLKIQPAKLEDSAVYLCASSLARRDEQYFGPGTRLTVT.

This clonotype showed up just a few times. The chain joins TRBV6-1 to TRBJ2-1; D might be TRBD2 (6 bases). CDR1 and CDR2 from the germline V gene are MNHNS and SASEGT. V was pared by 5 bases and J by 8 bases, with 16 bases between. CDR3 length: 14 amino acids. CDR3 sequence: CASSSGRSQHEQFF. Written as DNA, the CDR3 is TGTGCCAGCAGTTCGGGGAGGAGTCAGCATGAGCAGTTCTTC.

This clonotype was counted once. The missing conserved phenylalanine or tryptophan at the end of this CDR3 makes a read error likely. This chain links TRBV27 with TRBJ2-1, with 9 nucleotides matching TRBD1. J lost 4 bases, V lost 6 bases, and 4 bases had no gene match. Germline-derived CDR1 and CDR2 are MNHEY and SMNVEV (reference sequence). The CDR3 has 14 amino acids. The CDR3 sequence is CASRPGTGYNEQFS. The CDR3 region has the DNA TGTGCCAGCAGACCCGGGACAGGGTACAATGAGCAGTTCTCC.

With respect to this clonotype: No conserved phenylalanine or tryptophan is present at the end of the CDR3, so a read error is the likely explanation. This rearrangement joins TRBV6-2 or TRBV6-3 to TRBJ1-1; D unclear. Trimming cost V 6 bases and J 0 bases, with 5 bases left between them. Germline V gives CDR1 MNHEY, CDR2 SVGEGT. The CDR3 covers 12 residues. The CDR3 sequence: CASRTVNTEAFY. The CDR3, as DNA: TGTGCCAGCAGGACGGTGAACACTGAAGCTTTCTAT.

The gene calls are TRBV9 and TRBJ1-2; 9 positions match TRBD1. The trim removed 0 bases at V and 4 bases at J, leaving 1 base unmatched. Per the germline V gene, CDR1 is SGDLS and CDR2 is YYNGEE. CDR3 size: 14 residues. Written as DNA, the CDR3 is TGTGCCAGCAGCGTAGGGACAGGGGTCTATGGCTACACCTTC. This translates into CASSVGTGVYGYTF.

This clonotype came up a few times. The DNA for the CDR3 is TGCAGTGCTAGAGTCCGACGGGGGGGATCACCCCTCCACTTT. It specifies CSARVRRGGSPLHF. This chain connects TRBV20-1 to TRBJ1-6; D may be TRBD1 (5 bases). CDR3 length equals 14 residues. Deletions cut 1 base from V and 10 bases from J, with 14 bases between. Germline V gene sequence: CDR1 DFQATT, CDR2 SNEGSKA (reference sequence).

The CDR3 DNA sequence: TGTGCCAGCAGCCCCGGACAGGGGGTAGCTCAAGAAGCTTTCTTT. Its translation: CASSPGQGVAQEAFF. The chain links TRBV11-2 to TRBJ1-1; 10 bases align to TRBD1. Losses at the gene ends were 5 bases for V and 8 bases for J; bases not matched to a gene: 11. The V gene's germline CDR1 is SGHAT and CDR2 FQNNGV. The CDR3 sequence is 15 residues long.

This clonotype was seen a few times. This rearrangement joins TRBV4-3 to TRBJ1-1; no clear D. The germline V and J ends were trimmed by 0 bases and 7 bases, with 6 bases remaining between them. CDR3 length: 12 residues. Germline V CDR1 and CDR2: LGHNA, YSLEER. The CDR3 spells CASSQDGFEAFF. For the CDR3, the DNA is TGCGCCAGCAGCCAAGATGGATTTGAAGCTTTCTTT.

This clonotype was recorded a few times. CDR3 in amino acids: CASSYQAGGPSTSYEQYF. The CDR3 DNA reads as TGTGCCAGCAGTTACCAGGCGGGAGGACCCTCTACGTCCTACGAGCAGTACTTC. J is TRBJ2-7 and V is TRBV6-6, with TRBD2 matching over 8 bases. The CDR3 runs 18 residues. V lost 2 bases and J lost 1; bases outside the gene matches: 13. Germline CDR1 reads MNHNY; CDR2 reads SVGAGI (reference sequence).

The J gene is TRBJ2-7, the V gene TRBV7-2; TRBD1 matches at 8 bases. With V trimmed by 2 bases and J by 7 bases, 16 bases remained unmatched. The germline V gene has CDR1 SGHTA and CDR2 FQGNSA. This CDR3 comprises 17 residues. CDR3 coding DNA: TGTGCCAGCAGCTTAATGAGTTTAGGACAGGGATTTGGGGAGCAGTACTTC. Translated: CASSLMSLGQGFGEQYF.

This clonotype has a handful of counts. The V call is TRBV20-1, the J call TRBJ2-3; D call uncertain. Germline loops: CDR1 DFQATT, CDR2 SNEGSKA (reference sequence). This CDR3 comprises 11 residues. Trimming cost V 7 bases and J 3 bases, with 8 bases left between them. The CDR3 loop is CSGSVTDTQYF. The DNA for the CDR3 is TGCAGTGGCAGCGTGACAGATACGCAGTATTTT.

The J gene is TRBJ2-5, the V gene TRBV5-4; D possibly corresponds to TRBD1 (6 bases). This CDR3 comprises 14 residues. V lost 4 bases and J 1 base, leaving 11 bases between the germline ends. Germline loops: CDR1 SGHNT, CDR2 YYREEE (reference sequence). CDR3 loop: CASSTGTPQETQYF. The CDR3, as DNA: TGTGCCAGCAGCACCGGGACACCCCAAGAGACCCAGTACTTC.

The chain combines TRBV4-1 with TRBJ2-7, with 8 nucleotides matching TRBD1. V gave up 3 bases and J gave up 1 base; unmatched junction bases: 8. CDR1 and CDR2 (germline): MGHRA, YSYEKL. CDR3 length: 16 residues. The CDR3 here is CASSHLGQGPSYEQYF. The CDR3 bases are TGCGCCAGCAGCCATCTCGGACAGGGACCGTCCTACGAGCAGTACTTC.

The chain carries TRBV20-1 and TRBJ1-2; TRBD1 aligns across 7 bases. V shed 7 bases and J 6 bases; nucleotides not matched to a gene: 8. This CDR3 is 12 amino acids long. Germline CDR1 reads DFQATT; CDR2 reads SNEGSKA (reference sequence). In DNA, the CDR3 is TGCAGTGTCCCAGGGGGGGGGGATGGCTACACCTTC. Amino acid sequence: CSVPGGGDGYTF.

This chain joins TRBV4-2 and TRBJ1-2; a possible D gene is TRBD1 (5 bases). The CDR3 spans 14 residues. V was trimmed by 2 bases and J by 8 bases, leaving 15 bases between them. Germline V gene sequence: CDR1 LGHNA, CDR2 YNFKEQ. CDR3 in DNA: TGTGCCAGCAGCCAATGGGTGGGGCAGGTCGGCTACACCTTC. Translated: CASSQWVGQVGYTF.

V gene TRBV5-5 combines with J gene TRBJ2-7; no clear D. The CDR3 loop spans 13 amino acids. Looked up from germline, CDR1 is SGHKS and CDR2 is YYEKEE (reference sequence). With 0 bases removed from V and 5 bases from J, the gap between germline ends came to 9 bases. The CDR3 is CASSLARQDEQYF. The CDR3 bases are TGTGCCAGCAGCTTGGCCCGCCAAGACGAGCAGTACTTC.

Written as DNA, the CDR3 is TGTGCCAGCAGCCGCCGGGACTCCGAATACAATGAGCAGTTCTTC. It encodes CASSRRDSEYNEQFF. This chain connects TRBV6-1 to TRBJ2-1; tentatively, D is TRBD2 (6 bases). Germline lookup yields CDR1 MNHNS and CDR2 SASEGT. The CDR3 extends over 15 amino acids. The germline V and J ends were trimmed by 6 bases and 4 bases, with 16 bases remaining between them.

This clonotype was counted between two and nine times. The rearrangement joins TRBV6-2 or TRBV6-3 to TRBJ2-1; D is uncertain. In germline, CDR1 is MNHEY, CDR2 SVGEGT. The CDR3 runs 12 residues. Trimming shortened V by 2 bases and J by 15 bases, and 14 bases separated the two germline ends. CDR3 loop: CASSYGSVNVFF. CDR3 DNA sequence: TGTGCCAGCAGTTACGGTTCGGTTAATGTGTTCTTC.

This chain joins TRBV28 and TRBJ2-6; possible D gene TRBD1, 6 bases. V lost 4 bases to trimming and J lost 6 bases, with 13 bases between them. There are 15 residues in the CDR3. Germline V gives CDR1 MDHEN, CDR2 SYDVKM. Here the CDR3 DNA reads TGTGCCAGCAGTTACCAGGGGATGGAGGCCAACGTCCTGACTTTC. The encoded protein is CASSYQGMEANVLTF.

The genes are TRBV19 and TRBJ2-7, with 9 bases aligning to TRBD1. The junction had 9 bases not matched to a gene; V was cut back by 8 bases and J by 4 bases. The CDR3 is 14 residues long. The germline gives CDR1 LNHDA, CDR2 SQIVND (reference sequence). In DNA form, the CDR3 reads TGTGCCAGTGGAGATGGGACAGGGACTTACGAGCAGTACTTC. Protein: CASGDGTGTYEQYF.

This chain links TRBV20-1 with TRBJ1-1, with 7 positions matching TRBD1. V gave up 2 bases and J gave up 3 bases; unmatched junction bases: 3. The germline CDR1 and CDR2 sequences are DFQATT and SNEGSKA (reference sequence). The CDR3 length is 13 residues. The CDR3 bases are TGCAGTGCTAGACCCGGACAGGACACTGAAGCTTTCTTT. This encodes CSARPGQDTEAFF.

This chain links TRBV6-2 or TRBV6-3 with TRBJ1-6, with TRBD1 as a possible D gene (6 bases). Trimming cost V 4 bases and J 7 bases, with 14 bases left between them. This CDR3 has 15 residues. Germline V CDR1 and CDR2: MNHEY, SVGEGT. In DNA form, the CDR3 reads TGTGCCAGCAGTTTCCCCGGCGGGGGCAATTCACCCCTCCACTTT. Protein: CASSFPGGGNSPLHF.

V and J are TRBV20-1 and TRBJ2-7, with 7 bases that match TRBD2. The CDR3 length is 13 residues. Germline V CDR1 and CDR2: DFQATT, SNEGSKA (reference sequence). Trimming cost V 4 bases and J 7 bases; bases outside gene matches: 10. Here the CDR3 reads CSANRLALREQYF. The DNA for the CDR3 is TGCAGTGCTAATCGACTAGCATTGAGGGAGCAGTACTTC.

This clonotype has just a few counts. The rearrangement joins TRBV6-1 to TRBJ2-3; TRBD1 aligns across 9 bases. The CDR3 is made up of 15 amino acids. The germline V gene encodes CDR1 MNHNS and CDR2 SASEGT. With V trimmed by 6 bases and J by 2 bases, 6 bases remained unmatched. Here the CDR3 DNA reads TGTGCCAGCAGCGTCGGGACAGGGCTCACAGATACGCAGTATTTT. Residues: CASSVGTGLTDTQYF.